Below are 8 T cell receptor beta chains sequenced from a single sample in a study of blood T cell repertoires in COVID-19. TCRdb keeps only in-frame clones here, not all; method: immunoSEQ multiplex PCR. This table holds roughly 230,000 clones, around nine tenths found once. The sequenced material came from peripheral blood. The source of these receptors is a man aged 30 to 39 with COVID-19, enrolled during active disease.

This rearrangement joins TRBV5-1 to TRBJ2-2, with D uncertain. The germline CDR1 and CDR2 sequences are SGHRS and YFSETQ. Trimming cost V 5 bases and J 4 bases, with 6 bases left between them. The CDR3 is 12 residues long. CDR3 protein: CASSSSTGELFF. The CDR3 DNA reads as TGCGCCAGCAGTTCCTCCACCGGGGAGCTGTTTTTT. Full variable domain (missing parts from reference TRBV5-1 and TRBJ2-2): KAGVTQTPRYLIKTRGQQVTLSCSPISGHRSVSWYQQTPGQGLQFLFEYFSETQRNKGNFPGRFSGRQFSNSRSEMNVSTLELGDSALYLCASSSSTGELFFGEGSRLTVL.

CDR3 sequence reads: CASSPVVFEGELFF. CDR3 in DNA: TGTGCCAGCAGCCCGGTAGTGTTCGAGGGGGAGCTGTTTTTT. V gene TRBV11-2 combines with J gene TRBJ2-2, with D uncertain. CDR1 SGHAT and CDR2 FQNNGV come from the germline V gene. Trimming took off 5 bases at V and 8 bases at J, with 15 bases between the two ends. There are 14 residues in the CDR3.

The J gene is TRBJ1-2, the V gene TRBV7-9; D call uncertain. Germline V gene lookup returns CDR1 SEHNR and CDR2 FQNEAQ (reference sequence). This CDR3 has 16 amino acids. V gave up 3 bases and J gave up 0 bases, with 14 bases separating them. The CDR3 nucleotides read TGTGCCAGCAGCTTTATGAGCGGGCGGCCTAACTATGGCTACACCTTC. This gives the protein CASSFMSGRPNYGYTF.

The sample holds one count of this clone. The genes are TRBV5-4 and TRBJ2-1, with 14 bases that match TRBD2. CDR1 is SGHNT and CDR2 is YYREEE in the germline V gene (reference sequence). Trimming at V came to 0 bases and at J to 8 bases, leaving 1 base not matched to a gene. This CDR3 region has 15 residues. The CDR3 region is CASSLVGLAGDEQFF. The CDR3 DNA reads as TGTGCCAGCAGCTTGGTGGGACTAGCGGGGGATGAGCAGTTCTTC.

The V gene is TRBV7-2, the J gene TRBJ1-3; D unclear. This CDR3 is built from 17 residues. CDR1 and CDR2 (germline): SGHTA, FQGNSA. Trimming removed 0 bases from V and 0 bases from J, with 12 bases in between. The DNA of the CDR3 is TGTGCCAGCAGCTTAGCGCTCGGGTTAAGCTCTGGAAACACCATATATTTT. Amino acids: CASSLALGLSSGNTIYF. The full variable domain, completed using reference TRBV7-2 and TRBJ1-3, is GAGVSQSPSNKVTEKGKDVELRCDPISGHTALYWYRQSLGQGLEFLIYFQGNSAPDKSGLPSDRFSAERTGGSVSTLTIQRTQQEDSAVYLCASSLALGLSSGNTIYFGEGSWLTVV.

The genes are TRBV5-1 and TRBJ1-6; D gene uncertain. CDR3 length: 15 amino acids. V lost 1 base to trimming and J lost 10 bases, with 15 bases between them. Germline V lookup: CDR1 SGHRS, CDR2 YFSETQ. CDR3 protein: CASSLSLGEPSPLHF. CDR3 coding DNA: TGCGCCAGCAGCTTGAGTCTCGGGGAACCATCACCCCTCCACTTT.

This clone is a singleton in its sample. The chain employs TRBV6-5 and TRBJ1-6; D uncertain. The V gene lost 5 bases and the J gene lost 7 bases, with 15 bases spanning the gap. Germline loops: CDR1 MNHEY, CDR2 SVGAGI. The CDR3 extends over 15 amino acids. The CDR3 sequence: CASSPVLGENSPLHF. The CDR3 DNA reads TGTGCCAGCAGTCCCGTACTCGGGGAGAATTCACCCCTCCACTTT.

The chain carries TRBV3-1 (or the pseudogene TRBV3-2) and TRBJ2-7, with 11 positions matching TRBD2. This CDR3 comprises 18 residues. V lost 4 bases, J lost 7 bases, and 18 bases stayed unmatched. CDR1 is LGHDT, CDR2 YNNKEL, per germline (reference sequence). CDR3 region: CASSRNGAASGGPWEQYF. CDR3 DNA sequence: TGTGCCAGCAGCCGCAATGGGGCGGCTAGCGGGGGGCCATGGGAGCAGTACTTC.